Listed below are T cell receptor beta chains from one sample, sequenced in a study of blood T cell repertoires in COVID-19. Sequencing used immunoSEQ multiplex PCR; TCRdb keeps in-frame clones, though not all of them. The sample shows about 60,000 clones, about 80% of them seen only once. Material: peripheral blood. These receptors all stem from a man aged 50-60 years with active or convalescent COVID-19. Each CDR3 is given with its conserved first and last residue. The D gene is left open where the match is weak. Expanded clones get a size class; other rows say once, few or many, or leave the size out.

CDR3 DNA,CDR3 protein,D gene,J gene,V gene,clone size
TGTGCCAGCAGCCCACTGAGCGGCGATAATGAGCAGTTCTTC,CASSPLSGDNEQFF,-,TRBJ2-1,TRBV5-5,-
TGCAGCGTTGAGGGACTAGCGGGAATTCCCGAGCAGTTCTTC,CSVEGLAGIPEQFF,TRBD2,TRBJ2-1,TRBV29-1,-
TGTGCCAGCAGTTATAAAGATACGCAGTATTTT,CASSYKDTQYF,-,TRBJ2-3,TRBV3-1/TRBV3-2,few
TGTGCCAGCACAAGAAGGAGCTCCTACAATGAGCAGTTCTTC,CASTRRSSYNEQFF,-,TRBJ2-1,TRBV19,-
TGCGCCAGCAGCCGGGACTCGTCCGGGGAGCAGTACTTC,CASSRDSSGEQYF,-,TRBJ2-7,TRBV10-1,-
TGTGCCAGCAGGATACAGGGTGTCGGCACTGAAGCTTTCTTT,CASRIQGVGTEAFF,-,TRBJ1-1,TRBV6-5,-
TGCGCCAGCAGAACCCTGACTAGCGGGAGGGTCGATGAGCAGTTCTTC,CASRTLTSGRVDEQFF,TRBD2,TRBJ2-1,TRBV10-1,-
TGTGCTAGTGGTGCGGACTGGGGCACCGGGGAGCTGTTTTTT,CASGADWGTGELFF,-,TRBJ2-2,TRBV12-5,-
TGCCCCCGAGCTAGCGGGAGGCTCGAGCAGTACTTC,CPRASGRLEQYF,TRBD2,TRBJ2-7,TRBV23-1,once
TGTGCCAGCTCTCAAGGGGCACCCAACACTGAAGCTTTCTTT,CASSQGAPNTEAFF,-,TRBJ1-1,TRBV18,-
TGTGCCAGCAGCCCCGGAAGGGACTATGGTCACATTCAGTACTTC,CASSPGRDYGHIQYF,TRBD2,TRBJ2-4,TRBV7-9,-
TGTGCCAGCAGCCCGCGGCGGGACTATGGCTACACCTTC,CASSPRRDYGYTF,-,TRBJ1-2,TRBV16,-
TGTGCCAGCTCACCCATAGCGGGGTACACCGGGGAGCTGTTTTTT,CASSPIAGYTGELFF,TRBD2,TRBJ2-2,TRBV18,once
TGTGCCAGCAGTGACGTGGACAGGGGTAACTATGGCTACACCTTC,CASSDVDRGNYGYTF,TRBD1,TRBJ1-2,TRBV6-1,-
TGTGCCAGCAGTTATAACAGGAGGAACACTGAAGCTTTCTTT,CASSYNRRNTEAFF,-,TRBJ1-1,TRBV6-5,-
TGTGCCAGCAGCAATGGCCAGCAAGAGACCCAGTACTTC,CASSNGQQETQYF,-,TRBJ2-5,TRBV21-1,-
TGTGCCAGTAGTAAGACTAGCGGGAGGGACAATGAGCAGTTCTTC,CASSKTSGRDNEQFF,TRBD2,TRBJ2-1,TRBV19,-
TGTGCCAGCAGCCGACAGGGCACAGATACGCAGTATTTT,CASSRQGTDTQYF,-,TRBJ2-3,TRBV7-3,-
TGTGCCAGCAGTTACCGGGAAGAAACAGATACGCAGTATTTT,CASSYREETDTQYF,-,TRBJ2-3,TRBV6-5,-
TGTGCCAGCAGCTTAGAGACAGGGATCTTCTACGAGCAGTACTTC,CASSLETGIFYEQYF,TRBD1,TRBJ2-7,TRBV11-1,-
TGTGCCAGCAGTATAGACAGGGGGCGAGAGACCCAGTACTTC,CASSIDRGRETQYF,TRBD1,TRBJ2-5,TRBV7-2,few
TGTGCCAGCAGCCAAGGACAGAACAATGAGCAGTTCTTC,CASSQGQNNEQFF,-,TRBJ2-1,TRBV14,-
TGTGCCTCACAGGGAAGGGTAACCCTCCACTTT,CASQGRVTLHF,-,TRBJ1-6,TRBV6-5,-
TGCAGCGTTGGTTTGGTAGCTAATGAGCAGTTCTTC,CSVGLVANEQFF,-,TRBJ2-1,TRBV29-1,-
TGTGCCTGGAGTGGTCTAGCGGGAGGGTCAGGTGAGCAGTTCTTC,CAWSGLAGGSGEQFF,TRBD2,TRBJ2-1,TRBV30,-